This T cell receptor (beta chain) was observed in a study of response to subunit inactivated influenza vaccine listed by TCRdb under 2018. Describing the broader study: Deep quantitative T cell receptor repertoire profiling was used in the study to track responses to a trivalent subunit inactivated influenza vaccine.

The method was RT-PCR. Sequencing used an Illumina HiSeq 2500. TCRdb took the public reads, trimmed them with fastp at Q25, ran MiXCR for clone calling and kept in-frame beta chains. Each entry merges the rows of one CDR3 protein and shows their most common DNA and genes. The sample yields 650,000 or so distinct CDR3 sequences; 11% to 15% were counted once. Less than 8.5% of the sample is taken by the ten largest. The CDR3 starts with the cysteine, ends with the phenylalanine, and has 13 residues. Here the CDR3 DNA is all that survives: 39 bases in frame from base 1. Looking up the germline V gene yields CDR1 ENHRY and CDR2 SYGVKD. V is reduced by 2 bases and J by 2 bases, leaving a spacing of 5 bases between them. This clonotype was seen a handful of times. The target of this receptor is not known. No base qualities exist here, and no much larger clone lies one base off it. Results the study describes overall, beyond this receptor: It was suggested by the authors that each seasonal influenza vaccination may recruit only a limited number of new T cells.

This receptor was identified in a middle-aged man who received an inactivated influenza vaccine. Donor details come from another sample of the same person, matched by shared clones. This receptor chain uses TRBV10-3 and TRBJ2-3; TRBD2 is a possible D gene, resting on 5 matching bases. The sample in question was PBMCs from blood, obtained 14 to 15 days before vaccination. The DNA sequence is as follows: TGTGCCATCAGTGAGGACTACACAGATACGCAGTATTTT. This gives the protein CAISEDYTDTQYF.